These 14 T cell receptor beta chains share one sample of origin, sequenced in a study of cytomegalovirus exposure and HLA in healthy donors. Clones were sequenced by immunoSEQ multiplex PCR, and TCRdb holds only the in-frame ones, with some missing. The table records 200,000 to 300,000 clones, around 87% of them present only once. The specimen was PBMCs. All receptors derive from a woman aged 25 to 39 in good health and CMV-seropositive.

Notes on this clone: A read error may produce the germline difference seen at one junction end. V usage is TRBV6-1 and J usage is TRBJ1-2; 7 bases line up with TRBD1. This CDR3 region has 12 residues. CDR1 is MNHNS, CDR2 SASEGT, per germline. The CDR3 coding sequence is TGTGCCAGCAGTTCGCTCCCAGGGGGTCCCTCCTTC. As protein: CASSSLPGGPSF.

The chain links TRBV27 to TRBJ2-7; D is ambiguous. V dropped 2 bases and J dropped 3 bases, with 14 bases sitting between them. Germline CDR1 MNHEY, CDR2 SMNVEV (reference sequence). CDR3 length: 15 residues. CDR3 region: CASSLRLAAFYEQYF. As DNA, the CDR3 is TGTGCCAGCAGTTTACGGTTAGCAGCCTTCTACGAGCAGTACTTC.

The rearrangement uses TRBV19 and TRBJ2-1; 7 nucleotides line up with TRBD2. This CDR3 has 16 residues. Germline assignment: CDR1 LNHDA and CDR2 SQIVND (reference sequence). J lost 5 bases, V lost 5 bases, and 12 bases had no gene match. The CDR3 DNA is TGTGCCAGTAGTTTCCTAGGGCCCCGGGGGGACAATGAGCAGTTCTTC. Amino acid sequence: CASSFLGPRGDNEQFF.

This clone was seen once. The rearrangement joins TRBV15 to TRBJ2-7; 8 bases map to TRBD1. J was trimmed by 3 bases and V by 0 bases; bases with no gene match: 7. Germline V gene data show CDR1 as LNHNV and CDR2 as YYDKDF (reference sequence). The CDR3 contains 16 residues. The CDR3 DNA is TGTGCCACCAGCAGAGAAGATGGACAGGGACTCTACGAGCAGTACTTC. It yields the protein CATSREDGQGLYEQYF.

The rearrangement joins TRBV6-1 to TRBJ1-3; no reliable D call. Between the trimmed V and J ends, which lost 4 bases and 0 bases, there was a span of 7 bases. CDR1 and CDR2 from the germline V gene are MNHNS and SASEGT. The CDR3 runs to 14 residues. This CDR3 reads CASSVSGSGNTIYF. The CDR3 nucleotides read TGTGCCAGCAGTGTAAGCGGCTCTGGAAACACCATATATTTT.

This sequence joins TRBV7-8 and TRBJ2-2; perhaps TRBD2 as D (5 bases). Deletions cut 4 bases from V and 3 bases from J, with 12 bases between. The germline V gene has CDR1 SGHVS and CDR2 FQNEAQ. This CDR3 contains 15 residues. In DNA form, the CDR3 reads TGTGCCAGCAGCTCCGTAGCGACCGACACCGGGGAGCTGTTTTTT. This sequence encodes CASSSVATDTGELFF.

The chain is built from TRBV27 and TRBJ1-5, with D uncertain. This CDR3 spans 14 amino acids. CDR1 is MNHEY, CDR2 SMNVEV, per germline (reference sequence). The ends were cut back, 5 bases at V and 0 bases at J, with 8 bases in the middle. CDR3 loop: CASSPLYSNQPQHF. The CDR3 region has the DNA TGTGCCAGCAGTCCCCTCTATAGCAATCAGCCCCAGCATTTT.

V usage is TRBV19 and J usage is TRBJ1-2, with unresolved D. The CDR3 is 15 residues long. V dropped 1 base and J dropped 5 bases, with 14 bases sitting between them. Looked up from germline, CDR1 is LNHDA and CDR2 is SQIVND (reference sequence). The CDR3 spells CASSIGSPTRYGYTF. CDR3 nucleotides: TGTGCCAGTAGTATAGGGTCCCCTACGAGGTATGGCTACACCTTC.

This chain joins TRBV30 and TRBJ1-1, with a tentative D call TRBD1 (5 bases). The CDR3 loop spans 13 amino acids. Trimming stripped 0 bases from V and 6 bases from J, with 11 bases between. From germline, CDR1 is GTSNPN and CDR2 SVGIG (reference sequence). The CDR3 sequence: CAWSVHPGAEAFF. The CDR3 DNA reads TGTGCCTGGAGTGTACACCCGGGGGCTGAAGCTTTCTTT. Drawing the rest from reference TRBV30 and TRBJ1-1, the complete variable domain is SQTIHQWPATLVQPVGSPLSLECTVEGTSNPNLYWYRQAAGRGLQLLFYSVGIGQISSEVPQNLSASRPQDRQFILSSKKLLLSDSGFYLCAWSVHPGAEAFFGQGTRLTVV.

The chain links TRBV2 to TRBJ1-1; TRBD1 matches 7 bases. The V and J ends lost 6 bases and 3 bases, in that order; junction bases with no gene match: 7. The V gene's germline CDR1 is SNHLY and CDR2 FYNNEI. The CDR3 runs 14 residues. The CDR3 coding sequence is TGTGCCAGCAGGGGGACAGAGTTATACACTGAAGCTTTCTTT. Its translation is CASRGTELYTEAFF.

The chain links TRBV6-4 to TRBJ2-1, with TRBD1 identical over 10 bases. Trimming removed 5 bases from V and 5 bases from J; junction bases left unmatched: 6. Per the germline V gene, CDR1 is MRHNA and CDR2 is SNTAGT. The CDR3 sequence is 15 residues long. CDR3 in amino acids: CASSIGTGDHNEQFF. CDR3 sequence (DNA): TGTGCCAGCAGTATCGGGACAGGGGACCACAATGAGCAGTTCTTC.

Only one count was recorded for this clone. CDR3 protein: CASSSTGSTIYNEQFF. As DNA, the CDR3 is TGCGCCAGCAGCTCGACAGGGTCAACTATCTACAATGAGCAGTTCTTC. The chain couples TRBV5-1 to TRBJ2-1, with TRBD1 identical over 7 bases. There are 16 residues in the CDR3. The germline CDR1 and CDR2 sequences are SGHRS and YFSETQ. The V gene end was trimmed by 3 bases and the J gene end by 3 bases; junction bases not matched to a gene: 9.

The chain employs TRBV4-1 and TRBJ2-7; 7 bases map to TRBD1. The CDR3 is made up of 15 amino acids. CDR1 is MGHRA, CDR2 YSYEKL, per germline. The trim removed 0 bases at V and 3 bases at J, leaving 5 bases unmatched. The CDR3 spells CASSQDRPGGYEQYF. The CDR3 bases are TGCGCCAGCAGCCAAGATCGGCCAGGGGGCTACGAGCAGTACTTC.

The CDR3 DNA reads as TGTGCCAGCTCACCAGAGGCAGGGGGCTCCTACGAGCAGTACTTC. It specifies CASSPEAGGSYEQYF. This chain links TRBV18 with TRBJ2-7; the match to TRBD1 covers 7 bases. V dropped 2 bases and J dropped 0; count of bases not matched to a gene: 4. CDR3 size: 15 residues. Germline assignment: CDR1 KGHSH and CDR2 LQKENI.